This T cell receptor beta chain was profiled in a study of T cell changes during pregnancy in multiple sclerosis. Sequenced by immunoSEQ multiplex PCR; TCRdb stores in-frame clones only, minus some. The sample has 50,000 to 60,000 clones, 92% seen once. The TCR sequence derives from a female donor in good health, enrolled as a control in a pregnancy study. The sequencing used CD4+ T cells from peripheral blood mononuclear cells, collected after pregnancy.

CDR3 sequence reads: CASSYDMNQPQHF. The CDR3, as DNA: TGTGCCAGCAGTTACGACATGAATCAGCCCCAGCATTTT. The chain is built from TRBV6-5 and TRBJ1-5, with D unresolved. The germline V gene encodes CDR1 MNHEY and CDR2 SVGAGI. Trimming took 2 bases from V and 4 from J, leaving 6 bases between them. The CDR3 is 13 amino acids.